The 13 T cell receptor beta chains below were found in one sample sequenced in a study of human T cells and chemical hapten exposure. Stated time point: pre-sensitization, week 0. The treatment: therapeutic diphenylcyclopropenone sensitization with weekly scalp DPC. TCRdb re-called the RACE reads through MiXCR, storing one row per CDR3 protein. The sample includes fewer than 70,000 distinct CDR3 sequences, 9.5% to 12% seen only once; the top ten take 4.5% to 6.5%. Source: whole blood, taken in connection with sensitization to the hapten diphenylcyclopropenone (DPC). The receptors come from a woman aged 50 to 65 with alopecia areata. Some clones in this sample may be carry-over from other donors' samples.

This clonotype came up many times. V usage is TRBV3-1 and J usage is TRBJ2-2; D gene unclear. V lost 3 bases and J 7 bases, leaving 12 bases between the germline ends. The CDR3 sequence is 14 residues long. Germline V gene data show CDR1 as LGHDT and CDR2 as YNNKEL (reference sequence). CDR3 residues: CASSQLGVDGELFF. CDR3 nucleotides: TGTGCCAGCAGCCAGCTCGGAGTGGACGGGGAGCTGTTTTTT.

This clonotype was seen a few times. The chain recombines TRBV2 with TRBJ2-2, with D hard to call. The CDR3 is 12 amino acids. The germline CDR1 and CDR2 sequences are SNHLY and FYNNEI. V lost 1 base and J lost 7, with 4 bases in between. The CDR3 loop reads CASSEVGGELFF. CDR3 in DNA: TGTGCCAGCAGTGAAGTCGGCGGGGAGCTGTTTTTT.

V and J are TRBV5-4 and TRBJ2-6; tentative D call: TRBD2 (6 bases). The CDR3 extends over 19 amino acids. Germline V gene sequence: CDR1 SGHNT, CDR2 YYREEE (reference sequence). Trimming took 2 bases from V and 0 from J, leaving 18 bases between them. In nucleotides, the CDR3 is TGTGCCAGCAGCTTCCTAATCGGGACTTTAGGCTCTGGGGCCAACGTCCTGACTTTC. It is translated as CASSFLIGTLGSGANVLTF.

The chain carries TRBV9 and TRBJ2-3, with D uncertain. The V gene lost 0 bases and the J gene lost 2 bases, with 7 bases spanning the gap. The CDR3 is 14 amino acids. The germline gives CDR1 SGDLS, CDR2 YYNGEE. The CDR3, as DNA: TGTGCCAGCAGCGTAGCTAATCCCACAGATACGCAGTATTTT. Protein sequence: CASSVANPTDTQYF.

This clonotype was seen ten or more times. V is TRBV9 and J is TRBJ2-7; no clear D. This CDR3 region has 15 residues. From germline, CDR1 is SGDLS and CDR2 YYNGEE. V lost 0 bases to trimming and J lost 0 bases, with 10 bases between them. CDR3: CASSVAELSSYEQYF. Here the CDR3 DNA reads TGTGCCAGCAGCGTAGCTGAGCTGAGCTCCTACGAGCAGTACTTC.

J is TRBJ1-2 and V is TRBV7-8; D is unresolved. The CDR3 consists of 11 residues. CDR1 is SGHVS, CDR2 FQNEAQ, per germline. V gave up 5 bases and J gave up 8 bases, with 9 bases separating them. The CDR3 is CASSTLTGYTF. CDR3 DNA: TGTGCCAGCAGCACCCTCACAGGCTACACCTTC.

The chain has TRBV6-2 or TRBV6-3 and TRBJ1-4, with 9 bases matching TRBD1. Trimming cost V 5 bases and J 7 bases; bases outside gene matches: 14. The germline gives CDR1 MNHEY, CDR2 SVGEGT. This CDR3 has 17 amino acids. The CDR3 DNA reads as TGTGCCAGCAGTATACGTCTAAAACAGGGGGCAGTTGAAAAACTGTTTTTT. Translating gives CASSIRLKQGAVEKLFF.

In its sample, this clonotype was seen many times. The chain recombines TRBV9 with TRBJ2-1, with 13 bases aligning to TRBD2. Germline loops: CDR1 SGDLS, CDR2 YYNGEE. The CDR3 is made up of 17 amino acids. Germline trimming cut 4 bases from V and 2 bases from J; bases unmatched to any gene: 6. The CDR3 loop is CASSLPLAGGPYNEQFF. As DNA, the CDR3 is TGTGCCAGCAGCCTACCACTAGCGGGGGGGCCCTACAATGAGCAGTTCTTC.

This clonotype was observed at least ten times. The genes are TRBV7-2 and TRBJ2-2, with D maybe TRBD1 (5 bases). With 3 bases removed from V and 8 bases from J, the gap between germline ends came to 16 bases. Germline V lookup: CDR1 SGHTA, CDR2 FQGNSA. The CDR3 spans 15 residues. CDR3 amino acids: CASSFVKQGRGELFF. As DNA, the CDR3 is TGTGCCAGCAGCTTCGTGAAGCAGGGTCGAGGGGAGCTGTTTTTT.

In this sample, this clonotype turned up a few times. This chain connects TRBV5-1 to TRBJ2-3; D not certain. The V gene lost 5 bases and the J gene lost 5 bases, with 9 bases spanning the gap. The CDR3 loop spans 12 amino acids. Germline V gives CDR1 SGHRS, CDR2 YFSETQ. The CDR3 DNA follows: TGCGCCAGCAGTTCAGGCGGAGATACGCAGTATTTT. Protein sequence: CASSSGGDTQYF.

This clonotype was counted a few times. The CDR3 DNA sequence: TGTGCCAGTAGTCCCGCTCAGGGGTTGAACTATGGCTACACCTTC. Translating it yields CASSPAQGLNYGYTF. This sequence joins TRBV19 and TRBJ1-2, with D possibly TRBD1 on 6 matching bases. The CDR3 runs to 15 residues. The germline CDR1 and CDR2 sequences are LNHDA and SQIVND (reference sequence). The ends were cut back, 5 bases at V and 2 bases at J, with 15 bases in the middle.

This clonotype has a count of ten or more. The CDR3 DNA reads TGTGCCAGCAGCACAGGGGGCACTAGCAATCAGCCCCAGCATTTT. It specifies CASSTGGTSNQPQHF. The chain has TRBV7-9 and TRBJ1-5; 9 bases are a match to TRBD1. The CDR3 contains 15 residues. Trimming removed 5 bases from V and 0 bases from J; junction bases left unmatched: 2. In germline, CDR1 is SEHNR, CDR2 FQNEAQ (reference sequence). Based on the CDR3 plus reference TRBV7-9 and TRBJ1-5, the full variable domain is DTGVSQNPRHKITKRGQNVTFRCDPISEHNRLYWYRQTLGQGPEFLTYFQNEAQLEKSRLLSDRFSAERPKGSFSTLEIQRTEQGDSAMYLCASSTGGTSNQPQHFGDGTRLSIL.

The chain recombines TRBV5-5 with TRBJ2-5; a possible D gene is TRBD1 (5 bases). V was shortened by 6 bases and J by 5 bases, with 20 bases between the two germline ends. The CDR3 runs 15 residues. Germline CDR1 SGHKS, CDR2 YYEKEE (reference sequence). The CDR3 DNA follows: TGTGCCAGCAACAGGATCACCCTGGGGCAGGAGACCCAGTACTTC. This encodes CASNRITLGQETQYF.